What follows are 8 T cell receptor beta chains derived from one specimen sequenced in a study of human T cells and chemical hapten exposure. MiXCR, applied by TCRdb to the RACE reads, yields one record per CDR3 protein. This sample has 95,000 to 150,000 distinct CDR3 sequences, with about 11% found just once. Noted time point: patch test 3, about 24 weeks after DPC sensitization. Treatment defined: therapeutic diphenylcyclopropenone sensitization with weekly scalp DPC. This material consisted of whole blood, taken in connection with sensitization to the hapten diphenylcyclopropenone (DPC). The receptor source for this set is a woman between 50 and 59 years old with alopecia areata. Some clones in this sample may be carry-over from other donors' samples.

The J gene is TRBJ1-5, the V gene TRBV29-1, with a weak D call TRBD1 (5 bases). CDR3 size: 12 residues. V lost 4 bases, J lost 3 bases, and 7 bases lay in between. Germline lookup yields CDR1 SQVTM and CDR2 ANQGSEA. CDR3 sequence reads: CSVGGNNQPQHF. In nucleotides, the CDR3 is TGCAGCGTTGGGGGGAACAATCAGCCCCAGCATTTT.

This clonotype has a count of ten or more. The chain employs TRBV12-5 and TRBJ2-3; 8 positions match TRBD2. The CDR3 length is 15 residues. Trimming took 7 bases from V and 4 from J; bases not matched to a gene: 10. Germline values: CDR1 LGHNT, CDR2 FRNRAP. The CDR3 sequence: CASATGSGRSDTQYF. The CDR3 DNA follows: TGTGCTAGTGCCACCGGAAGCGGGAGATCAGATACGCAGTATTTT.

As regards this clonotype: A read error may be the cause here, since a much bigger clone is one base away. The rearrangement links TRBV28 to TRBJ2-1; TRBD1 is a possible D gene (5 bases). The CDR3 consists of 12 residues. In germline, CDR1 is MDHEN, CDR2 SYDVKM. With 5 bases removed from V and 5 bases from J, the gap between germline ends came to 7 bases. CDR3 bases: TGTGCCAGCAGTACAGGAGACAATGAGCAGTTCTTC. Amino acid sequence: CASSTGDNEQFF.

This clonotype was detected a few times. CDR3 DNA sequence: TGCGCCAGCAGCCAAAACATAGCGTTAGAAAAACTGTTTTTT. This codes for CASSQNIALEKLFF. This rearrangement joins TRBV4-1 to TRBJ1-4; D unclear. Germline V CDR1 and CDR2: MGHRA, YSYEKL. The CDR3 is 14 amino acids. The germline V and J ends were trimmed by 2 bases and 8 bases, with 12 bases remaining between them.

The V call is TRBV20-1, the J call TRBJ1-5; D is ambiguous. From germline, CDR1 is DFQATT and CDR2 SNEGSKA (reference sequence). The length of the CDR3 is 14 residues. Trimming left V 3 bases short and J 5 bases short, with 14 bases between. The CDR3 nucleotides are TGCAGTGCTAGTCGCGGACGGTTTGATCAGCCCCAGCATTTT. Protein product: CSASRGRFDQPQHF.

This clonotype occurred a few times. The rearrangement links TRBV3-1 to TRBJ2-3; D not resolved. Trimming left V 8 bases short and J 2 bases short, with 8 bases between. Germline assignment: CDR1 LGHDT and CDR2 YNNKEL (reference sequence). The CDR3 is 12 residues long. CDR3 protein: CASLGFTDTQYF. The CDR3, as DNA: TGTGCCAGCCTGGGATTCACAGATACGCAGTATTTT.

This clonotype was found many times. The chain employs TRBV2 and TRBJ1-5, with 12 positions matching TRBD1. Trimming at V came to 4 bases and at J to 6 bases, leaving 10 bases not matched to a gene. The CDR3 sequence is 17 residues long. Germline CDR1 and CDR2: SNHLY and FYNNEI. The CDR3 nucleotides read TGTGCCAGCAGTGTTAGGAGGGGACAGGGGGCTGGTCAGCCCCAGCATTTT. Translated: CASSVRRGQGAGQPQHF.

The genes are TRBV5-1 and TRBJ1-2, with 9 bases that match TRBD1. Germline CDR1 reads SGHRS; CDR2 reads YFSETQ. The length of the CDR3 is 14 residues. Unmatched junction bases numbered 5, after V lost 0 bases and J lost 8 bases. The CDR3: CASSLAVTGGGYTF. The CDR3 DNA reads as TGCGCCAGCAGCTTGGCCGTGACAGGGGGAGGCTACACCTTC.